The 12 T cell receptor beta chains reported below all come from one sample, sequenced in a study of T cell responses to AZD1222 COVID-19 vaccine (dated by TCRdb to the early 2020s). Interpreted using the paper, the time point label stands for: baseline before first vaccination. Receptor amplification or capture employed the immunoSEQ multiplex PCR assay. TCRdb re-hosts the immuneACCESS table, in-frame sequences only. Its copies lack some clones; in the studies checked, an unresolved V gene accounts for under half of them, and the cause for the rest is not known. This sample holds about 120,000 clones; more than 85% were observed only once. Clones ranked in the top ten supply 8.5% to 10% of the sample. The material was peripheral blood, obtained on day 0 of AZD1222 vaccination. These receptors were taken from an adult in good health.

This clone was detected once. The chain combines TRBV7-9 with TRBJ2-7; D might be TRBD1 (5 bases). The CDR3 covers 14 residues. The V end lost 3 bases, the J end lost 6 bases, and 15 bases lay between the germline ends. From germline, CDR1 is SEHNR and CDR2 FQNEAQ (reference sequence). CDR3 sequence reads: CASSFYPDNSEQYF. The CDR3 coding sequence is TGTGCCAGCAGCTTCTATCCGGACAATTCCGAGCAGTACTTC.

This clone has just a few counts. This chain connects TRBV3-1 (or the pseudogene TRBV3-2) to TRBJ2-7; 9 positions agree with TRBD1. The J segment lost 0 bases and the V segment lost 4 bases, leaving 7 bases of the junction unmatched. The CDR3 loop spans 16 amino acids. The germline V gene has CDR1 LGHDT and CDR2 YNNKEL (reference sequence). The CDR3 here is CASSPRGTGLSYEQYF. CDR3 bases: TGTGCCAGCAGCCCCCGCGGGACAGGGCTCTCCTACGAGCAGTACTTC.

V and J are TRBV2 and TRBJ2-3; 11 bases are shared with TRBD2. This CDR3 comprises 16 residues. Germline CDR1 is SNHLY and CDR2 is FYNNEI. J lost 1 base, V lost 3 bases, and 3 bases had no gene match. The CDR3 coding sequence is TGTGCCAGCAGTGATCTACTAGCGGGGGGCACAGATACGCAGTATTTT. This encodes CASSDLLAGGTDTQYF.

CDR3 amino acids: CASSAGRDGEQFF. The CDR3 region has the DNA TGCGCCAGCAGCGCCGGAAGGGATGGTGAGCAGTTCTTC. This rearrangement joins TRBV5-1 to TRBJ2-1; D is undetermined. The CDR3 consists of 13 residues. Per the germline V gene, CDR1 is SGHRS and CDR2 is YFSETQ. Trimming stripped 4 bases from V and 9 bases from J, with 14 bases between.

In DNA form, the CDR3 reads TGTGCCAGCAGCCAAGACCCCTCGGTCAGCCCCCCTCTCGAGCAGTACTTC. Protein product: CASSQDPSVSPPLEQYF. This chain joins TRBV3-1 (or the pseudogene TRBV3-2) and TRBJ2-7; D gene uncertain. CDR1 is LGHDT and CDR2 is YNNKEL in the germline V gene (reference sequence). This CDR3 has 17 amino acids. V was cut by 0 bases and J by 6 bases, with 21 bases left in between.

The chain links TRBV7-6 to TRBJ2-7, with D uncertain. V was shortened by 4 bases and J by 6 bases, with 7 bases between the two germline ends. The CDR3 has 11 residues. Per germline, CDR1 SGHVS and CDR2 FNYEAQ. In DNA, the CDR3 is TGTGCCAGCAGCTGGGCTGGCGAGCAGTACTTC. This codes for CASSWAGEQYF. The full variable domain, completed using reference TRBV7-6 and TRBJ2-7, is GAGVSQSPRYKVTKRGQDVALRCDPISGHVSLYWYRQALGQGPEFLTYFNYEAQQDKSGLPNDRFSAERPEGSISTLTIQRTEQRDSAMYRCASSWAGEQYFGPGTRLTVT.

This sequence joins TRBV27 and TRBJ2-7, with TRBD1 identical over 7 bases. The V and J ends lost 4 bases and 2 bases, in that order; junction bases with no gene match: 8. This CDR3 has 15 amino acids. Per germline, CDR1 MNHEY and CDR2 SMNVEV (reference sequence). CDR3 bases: TGTGCCAGCAGTTATGAACAGGGGTCAACCTACGAGCAGTACTTC. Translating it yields CASSYEQGSTYEQYF.

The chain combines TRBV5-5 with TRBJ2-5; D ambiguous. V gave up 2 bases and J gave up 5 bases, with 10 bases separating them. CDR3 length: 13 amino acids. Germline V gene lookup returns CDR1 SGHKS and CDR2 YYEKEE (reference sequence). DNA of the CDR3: TGTGCCAGCAGCTTAGGGCCGAGGGAGACCCAGTACTTC. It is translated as CASSLGPRETQYF. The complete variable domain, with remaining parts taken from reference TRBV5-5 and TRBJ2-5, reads DAGVTQSPTHLIKTRGQQVTLRCSPISGHKSVSWYQQVLGQGPQFIFQYYEKEERGRGNFPDRFSARQFPNYSSELNVNALLLGDSALYLCASSLGPRETQYFGPGTRLLVL.

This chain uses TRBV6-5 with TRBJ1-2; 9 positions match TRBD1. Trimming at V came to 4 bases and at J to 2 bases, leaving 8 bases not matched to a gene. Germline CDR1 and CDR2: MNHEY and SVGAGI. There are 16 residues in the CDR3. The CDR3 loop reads CASSSTPGQGNYGYTF. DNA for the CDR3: TGTGCCAGCAGTTCAACCCCCGGACAGGGGAACTATGGCTACACCTTC.

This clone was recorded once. This chain's CDR3 is CASSLRLAGEETQYF. The CDR3 region has the DNA TGCGCCAGCAGCTTGAGACTAGCGGGAGAAGAGACCCAGTACTTC. The gene calls are TRBV5-1 and TRBJ2-5; TRBD2 aligns across 12 bases. The germline V gene encodes CDR1 SGHRS and CDR2 YFSETQ. The ends lost 1 base at V and 3 bases at J; junction bases unmatched: 1. The CDR3 extends over 15 amino acids.

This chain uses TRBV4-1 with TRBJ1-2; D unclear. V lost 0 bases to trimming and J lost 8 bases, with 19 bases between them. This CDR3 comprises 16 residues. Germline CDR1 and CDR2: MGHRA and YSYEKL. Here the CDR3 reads CASSQDRSSPGLGYTF. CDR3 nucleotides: TGCGCCAGCAGCCAAGATCGATCCAGTCCTGGGTTGGGCTACACCTTC.

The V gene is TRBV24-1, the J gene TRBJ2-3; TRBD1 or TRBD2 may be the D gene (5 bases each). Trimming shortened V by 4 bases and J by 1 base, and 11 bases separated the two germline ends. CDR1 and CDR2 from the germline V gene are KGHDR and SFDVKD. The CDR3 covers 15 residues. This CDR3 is CATSERGLGTDTQYF. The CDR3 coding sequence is TGTGCCACCAGTGAGAGGGGTTTGGGCACAGATACGCAGTATTTT.